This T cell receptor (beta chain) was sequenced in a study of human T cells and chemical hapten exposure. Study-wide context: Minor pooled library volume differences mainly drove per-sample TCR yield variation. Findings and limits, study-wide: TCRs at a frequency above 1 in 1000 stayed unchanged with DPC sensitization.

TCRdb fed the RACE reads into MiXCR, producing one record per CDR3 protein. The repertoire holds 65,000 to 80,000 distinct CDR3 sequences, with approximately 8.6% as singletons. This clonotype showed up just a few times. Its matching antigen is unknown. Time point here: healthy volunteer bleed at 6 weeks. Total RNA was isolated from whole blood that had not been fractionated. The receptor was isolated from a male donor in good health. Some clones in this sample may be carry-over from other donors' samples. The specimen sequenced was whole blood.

The CDR3 region has the DNA TGTGCCATCAGTGAGTCAAAGCCTAATCAGCCCCAGCATTTT. Residues: CAISESKPNQPQHF. This chain connects TRBV10-3 to TRBJ1-5, with no clear D. The CDR3 has 14 amino acids. Germline assignment: CDR1 ENHRY and CDR2 SYGVKD. Between the trimmed V and J ends, which lost 0 bases and 4 bases, there was a span of 7 bases.